This paragraph reports one TCR beta chain. This sample stems from a study of CD4 and CD8 cells across lung adenocarcinoma regions. TCRdb re-called the PCR reads through MiXCR, storing one row per CDR3 protein. The sample yields 9,200 or so distinct CDR3 sequences, approximately 50% seen once. The patients had localized lung adenocarcinoma, a non-small cell subtype. The CDR3 length is 16 residues. The germline gives CDR1 SEHNR, CDR2 FQNEAQ (reference sequence). V dropped 3 bases and J dropped 2 bases, with 15 bases sitting between them. The sequence came from a female donor with lung adenocarcinoma. The CD4 and CD8 labels of this study may be unreliable. Sequenced sample: CD8+ T cells from the margin of a lung tumor. The chain couples TRBV7-9 to TRBJ2-3; D gene unclear. CDR3 coding DNA: TGTGCCAGCAGCTTTGATAACGGCCTCACCACAGATACGCAGTATTTT. Its protein is CASSFDNGLTTDTQYF.